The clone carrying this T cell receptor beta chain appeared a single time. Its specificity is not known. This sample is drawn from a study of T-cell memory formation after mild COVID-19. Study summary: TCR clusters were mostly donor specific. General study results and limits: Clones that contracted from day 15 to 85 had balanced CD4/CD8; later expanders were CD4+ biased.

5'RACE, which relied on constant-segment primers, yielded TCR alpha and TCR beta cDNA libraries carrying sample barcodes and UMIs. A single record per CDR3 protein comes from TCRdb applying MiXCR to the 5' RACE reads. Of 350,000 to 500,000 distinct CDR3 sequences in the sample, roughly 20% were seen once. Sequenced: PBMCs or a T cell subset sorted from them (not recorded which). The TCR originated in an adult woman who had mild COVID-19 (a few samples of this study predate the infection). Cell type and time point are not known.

CDR3 bases: TGTGCCAGCAGTTTAACCCCGACAGGAACTGAAGCTTTCTTT. Translation: CASSLTPTGTEAFF. The chain links TRBV27 to TRBJ1-1, with D possibly being TRBD1 (6 bases). This CDR3 is 14 amino acids long. Deletions cut 2 bases from V and 5 bases from J, with 12 bases between. The V gene's germline CDR1 is MNHEY and CDR2 SMNVEV (reference sequence).